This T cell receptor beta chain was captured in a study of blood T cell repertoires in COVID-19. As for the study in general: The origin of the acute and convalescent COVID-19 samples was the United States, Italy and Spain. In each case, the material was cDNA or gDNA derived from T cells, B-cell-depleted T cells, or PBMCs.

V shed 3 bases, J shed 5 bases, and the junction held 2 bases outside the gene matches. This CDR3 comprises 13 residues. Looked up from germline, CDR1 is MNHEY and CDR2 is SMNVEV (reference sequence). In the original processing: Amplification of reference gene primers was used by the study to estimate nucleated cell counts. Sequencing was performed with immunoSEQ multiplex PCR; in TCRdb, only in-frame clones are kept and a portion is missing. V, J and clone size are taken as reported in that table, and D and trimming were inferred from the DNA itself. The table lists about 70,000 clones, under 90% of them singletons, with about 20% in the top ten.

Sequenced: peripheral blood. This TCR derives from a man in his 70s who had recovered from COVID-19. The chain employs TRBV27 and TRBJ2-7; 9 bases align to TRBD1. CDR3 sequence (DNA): TGTGCCAGCAGTTTTACAGGGGGCCACGAGCAGTACTTC. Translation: CASSFTGGHEQYF.